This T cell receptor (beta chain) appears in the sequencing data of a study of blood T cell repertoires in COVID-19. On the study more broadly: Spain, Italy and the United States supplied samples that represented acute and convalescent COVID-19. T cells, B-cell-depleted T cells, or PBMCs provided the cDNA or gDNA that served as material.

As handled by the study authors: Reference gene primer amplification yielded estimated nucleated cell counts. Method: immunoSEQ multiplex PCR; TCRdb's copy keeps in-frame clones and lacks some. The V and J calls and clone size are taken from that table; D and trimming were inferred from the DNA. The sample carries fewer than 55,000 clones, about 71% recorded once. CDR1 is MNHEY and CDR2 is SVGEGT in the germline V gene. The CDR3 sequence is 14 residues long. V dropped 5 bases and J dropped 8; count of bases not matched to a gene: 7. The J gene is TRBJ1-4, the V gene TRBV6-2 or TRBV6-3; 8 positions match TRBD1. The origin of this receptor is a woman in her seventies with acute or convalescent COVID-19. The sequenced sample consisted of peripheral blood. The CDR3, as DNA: TGTGCCAGCAGTCGACAGGGGATCGGCGAAAAACTGTTTTTT. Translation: CASSRQGIGEKLFF.